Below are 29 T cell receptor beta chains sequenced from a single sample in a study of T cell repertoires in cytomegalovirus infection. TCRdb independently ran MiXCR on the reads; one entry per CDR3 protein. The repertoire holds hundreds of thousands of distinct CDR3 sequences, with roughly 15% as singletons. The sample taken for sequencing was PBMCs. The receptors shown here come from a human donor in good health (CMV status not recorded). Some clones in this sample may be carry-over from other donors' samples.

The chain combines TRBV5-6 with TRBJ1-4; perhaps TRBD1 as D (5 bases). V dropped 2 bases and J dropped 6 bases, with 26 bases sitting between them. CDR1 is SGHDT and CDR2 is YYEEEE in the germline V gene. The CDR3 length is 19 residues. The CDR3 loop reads CASSLSGQYWGGVDEKLFF. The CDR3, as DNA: TGTGCCAGCAGCTTAAGCGGACAATATTGGGGGGGTGTGGATGAAAAACTGTTTTTT.

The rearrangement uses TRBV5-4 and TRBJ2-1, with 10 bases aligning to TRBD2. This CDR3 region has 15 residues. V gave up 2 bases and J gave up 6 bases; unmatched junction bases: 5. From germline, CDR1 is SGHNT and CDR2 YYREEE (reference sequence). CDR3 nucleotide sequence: TGTGCCAGCAGCTTCGGACTAGCGGTAATCAATGAGCAGTTCTTC. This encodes CASSFGLAVINEQFF.

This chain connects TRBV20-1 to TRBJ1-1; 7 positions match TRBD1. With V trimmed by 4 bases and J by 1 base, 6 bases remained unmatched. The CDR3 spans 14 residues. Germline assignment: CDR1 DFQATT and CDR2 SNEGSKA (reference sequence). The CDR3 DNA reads TGCAGTGCTACCCGGGACAGCGCGAACACTGAAGCTTTCTTT. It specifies CSATRDSANTEAFF.

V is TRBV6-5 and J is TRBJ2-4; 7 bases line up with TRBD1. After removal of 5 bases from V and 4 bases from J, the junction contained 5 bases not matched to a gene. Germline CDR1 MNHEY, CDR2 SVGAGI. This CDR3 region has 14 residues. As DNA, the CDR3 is TGTGCCAGCAGTACCGGGACAGAAAAAAACATTCAGTACTTC. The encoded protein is CASSTGTEKNIQYF.

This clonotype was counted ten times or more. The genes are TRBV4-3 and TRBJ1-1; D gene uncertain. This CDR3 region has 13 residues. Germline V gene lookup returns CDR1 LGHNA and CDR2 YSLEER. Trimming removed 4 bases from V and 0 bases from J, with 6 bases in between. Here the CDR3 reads CASSRLLNTEAFF. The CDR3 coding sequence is TGCGCCAGCAGCCGTCTATTGAACACTGAAGCTTTCTTT.

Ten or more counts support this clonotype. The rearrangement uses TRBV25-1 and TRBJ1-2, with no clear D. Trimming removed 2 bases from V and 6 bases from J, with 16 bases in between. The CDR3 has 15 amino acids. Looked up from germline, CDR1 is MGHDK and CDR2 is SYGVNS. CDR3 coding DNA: TGTGCCAGCAGTGAAGTTCTCGGCCAGGAGGATGGCTACACCTTC. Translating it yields CASSEVLGQEDGYTF.

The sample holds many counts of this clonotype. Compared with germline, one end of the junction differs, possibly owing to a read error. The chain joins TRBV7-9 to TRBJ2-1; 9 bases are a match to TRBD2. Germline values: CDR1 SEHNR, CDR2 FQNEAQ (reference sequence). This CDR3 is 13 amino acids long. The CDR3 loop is CASSLDRAGGRLF. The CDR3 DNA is TGTGCCAGCAGCTTAGATCGCGCGGGGGGGCGGCTCTTC.

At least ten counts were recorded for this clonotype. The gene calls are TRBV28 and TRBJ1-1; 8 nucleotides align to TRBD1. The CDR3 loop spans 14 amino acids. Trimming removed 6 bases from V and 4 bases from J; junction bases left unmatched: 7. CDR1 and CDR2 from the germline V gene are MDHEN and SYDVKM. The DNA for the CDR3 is TGTGCCAGCAGAAACAGGGGGATGGGCACTGAAGCTTTCTTT. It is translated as CASRNRGMGTEAFF.

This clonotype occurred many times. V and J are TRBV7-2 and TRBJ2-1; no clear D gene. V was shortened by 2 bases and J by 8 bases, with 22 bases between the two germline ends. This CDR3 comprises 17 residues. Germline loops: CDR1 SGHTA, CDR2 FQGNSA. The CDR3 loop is CASSLKRQEFLYDEQFF. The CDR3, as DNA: TGTGCCAGCAGCTTAAAGAGGCAGGAGTTTTTGTATGATGAGCAGTTCTTC.

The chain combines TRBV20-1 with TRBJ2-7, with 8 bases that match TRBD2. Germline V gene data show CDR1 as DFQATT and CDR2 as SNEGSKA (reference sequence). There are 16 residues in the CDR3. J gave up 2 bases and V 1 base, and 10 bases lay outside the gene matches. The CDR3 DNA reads TGCAGTGCTAGAGCATCAGCGGGGGCCGCAACCTACGAGCAGTACTTC. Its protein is CSARASAGAATYEQYF.

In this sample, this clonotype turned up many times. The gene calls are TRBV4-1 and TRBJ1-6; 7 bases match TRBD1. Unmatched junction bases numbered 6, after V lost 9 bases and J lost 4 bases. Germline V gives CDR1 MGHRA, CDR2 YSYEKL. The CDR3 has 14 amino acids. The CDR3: CARIKGQYNSPLHF. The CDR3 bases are TGCGCCAGAATTAAGGGACAGTATAATTCACCCCTCCACTTT.

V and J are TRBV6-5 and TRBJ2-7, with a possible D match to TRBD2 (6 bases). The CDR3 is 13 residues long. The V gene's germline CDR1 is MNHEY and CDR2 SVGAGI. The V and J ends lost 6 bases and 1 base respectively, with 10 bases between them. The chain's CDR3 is CASRLGLSYEQYF. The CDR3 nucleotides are TGTGCCAGCAGACTAGGACTATCCTACGAGCAGTACTTC.

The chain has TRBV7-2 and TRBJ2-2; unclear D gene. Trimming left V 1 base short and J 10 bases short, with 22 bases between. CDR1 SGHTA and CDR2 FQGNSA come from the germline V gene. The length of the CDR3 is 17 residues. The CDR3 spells CASSLVFLSTPGVELFF. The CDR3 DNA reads TGTGCCAGCAGCTTAGTGTTTTTATCAACACCGGGTGTGGAGCTGTTTTTT. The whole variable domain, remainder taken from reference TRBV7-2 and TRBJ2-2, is GAGVSQSPSNKVTEKGKDVELRCDPISGHTALYWYRQSLGQGLEFLIYFQGNSAPDKSGLPSDRFSAERTGGSVSTLTIQRTQQEDSAVYLCASSLVFLSTPGVELFFGEGSRLTVL.

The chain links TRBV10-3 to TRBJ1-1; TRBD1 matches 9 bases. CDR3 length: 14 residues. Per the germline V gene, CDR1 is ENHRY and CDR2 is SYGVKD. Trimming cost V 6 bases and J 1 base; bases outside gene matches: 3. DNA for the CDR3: TGTGCCATCAGGACGGACAGGGGGAACACTGAAGCTTTCTTT. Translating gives CAIRTDRGNTEAFF.

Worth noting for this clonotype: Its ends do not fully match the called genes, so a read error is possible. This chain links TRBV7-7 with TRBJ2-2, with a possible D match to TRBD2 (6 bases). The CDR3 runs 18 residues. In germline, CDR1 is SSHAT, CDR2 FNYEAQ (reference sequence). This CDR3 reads CASSLGDFRSGDTGELFF. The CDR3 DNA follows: TGTGCTAGCAGCTTAGGGGACTTCCGATCAGGCGACACCGGGGAGCTGTTTTTT.

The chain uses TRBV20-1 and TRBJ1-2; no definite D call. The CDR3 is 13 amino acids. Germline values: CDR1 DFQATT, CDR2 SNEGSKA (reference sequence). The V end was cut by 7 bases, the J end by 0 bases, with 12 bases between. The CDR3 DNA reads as TGCAGTGTCCCACATACATCTAACTATGGCTACACCTTC. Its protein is CSVPHTSNYGYTF.

CDR3 region: CASSQDSPGVGNQPQHF. The CDR3 coding sequence is TGCGCCAGCAGCCAGGACAGCCCGGGTGTTGGCAATCAGCCCCAGCATTTT. The V call is TRBV4-1, the J call TRBJ1-5, with a weak D call TRBD1 (6 bases). Germline V gene sequence: CDR1 MGHRA, CDR2 YSYEKL. The germline V and J ends were trimmed by 3 bases and 2 bases, with 17 bases remaining between them. This CDR3 comprises 17 residues.

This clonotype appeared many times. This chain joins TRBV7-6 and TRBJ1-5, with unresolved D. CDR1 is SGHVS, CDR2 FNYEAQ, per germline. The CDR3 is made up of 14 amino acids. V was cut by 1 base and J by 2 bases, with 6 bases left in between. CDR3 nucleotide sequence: TGTGCCAGCAGCTTAGACGGTCGCAATCAGCCCCAGCATTTT. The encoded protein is CASSLDGRNQPQHF.

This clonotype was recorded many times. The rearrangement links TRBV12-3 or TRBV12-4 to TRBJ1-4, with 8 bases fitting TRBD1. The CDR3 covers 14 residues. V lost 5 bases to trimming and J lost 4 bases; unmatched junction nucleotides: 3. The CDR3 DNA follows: TGTGCCAGCAGTCAGGGGGCTGGTAATGAAAAACTGTTTTTT. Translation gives CASSQGAGNEKLFF.

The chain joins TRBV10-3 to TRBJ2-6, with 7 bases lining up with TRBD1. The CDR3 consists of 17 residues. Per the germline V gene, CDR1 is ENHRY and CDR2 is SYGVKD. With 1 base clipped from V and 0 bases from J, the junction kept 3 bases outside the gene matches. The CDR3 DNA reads TGTGCCATCAGTGAGTACAGGGGTGTCTCTGGGGCCAACGTCCTGACTTTC. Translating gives CAISEYRGVSGANVLTF.

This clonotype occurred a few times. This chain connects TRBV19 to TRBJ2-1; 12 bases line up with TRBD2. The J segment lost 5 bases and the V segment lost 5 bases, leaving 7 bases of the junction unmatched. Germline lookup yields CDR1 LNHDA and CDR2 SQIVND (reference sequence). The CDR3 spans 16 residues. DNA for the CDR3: TGTGCCAGTAGTCACGGACTAGCGGGGAATCACAATGAGCAGTTCTTC. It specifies CASSHGLAGNHNEQFF. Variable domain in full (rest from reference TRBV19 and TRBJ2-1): DGGITQSPKYLFRKEGQNVTLSCEQNLNHDAMYWYRQDPGQGLRLIYYSQIVNDFQKGDIAEGYSVSREKKESFPLTVTSAQKNPTAFYLCASSHGLAGNHNEQFFGPGTRLTVL.

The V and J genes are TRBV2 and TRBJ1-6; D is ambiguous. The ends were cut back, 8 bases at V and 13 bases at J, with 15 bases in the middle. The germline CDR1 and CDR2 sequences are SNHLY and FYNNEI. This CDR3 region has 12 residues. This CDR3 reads CASLTTGSPLHF. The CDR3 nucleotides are TGTGCCAGCCTGACGACGGGATCCCCCCTCCACTTT. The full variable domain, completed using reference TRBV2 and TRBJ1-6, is EPEVTQTPSHQVTQMGQEVILRCVPISNHLYFYWYRQILGQKVEFLVSFYNNEISEKSEIFDDQFSVERPDGSNFTLKIRSTKLEDSAMYFCASLTTGSPLHFGNGTRLTVT.

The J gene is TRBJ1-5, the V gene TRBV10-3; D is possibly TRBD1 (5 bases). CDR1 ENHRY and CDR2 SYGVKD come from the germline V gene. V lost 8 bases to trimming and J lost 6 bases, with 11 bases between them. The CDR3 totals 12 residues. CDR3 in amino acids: CAIGAEGQPQHF. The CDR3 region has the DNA TGTGCCATCGGGGCAGAGGGTCAGCCCCAGCATTTT.

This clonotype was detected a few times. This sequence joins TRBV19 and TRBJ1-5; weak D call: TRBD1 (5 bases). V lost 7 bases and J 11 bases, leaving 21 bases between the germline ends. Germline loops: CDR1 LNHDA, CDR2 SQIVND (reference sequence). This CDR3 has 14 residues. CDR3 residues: CASNLRDRANSQHF. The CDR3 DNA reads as TGTGCCAGTAACCTGAGGGACCGGGCAAATTCCCAGCATTTT.

As DNA, the CDR3 is TGTGCCAGCAGCCGCTACAGACAGGGGGACTATGGCTACACCTTC. The encoded protein is CASSRYRQGDYGYTF. This chain joins TRBV7-9 and TRBJ1-2, with TRBD1 identical over 9 bases. The CDR3 runs 15 residues. Germline V gene lookup returns CDR1 SEHNR and CDR2 FQNEAQ (reference sequence). J was trimmed by 3 bases and V by 5 bases; bases with no gene match: 7.

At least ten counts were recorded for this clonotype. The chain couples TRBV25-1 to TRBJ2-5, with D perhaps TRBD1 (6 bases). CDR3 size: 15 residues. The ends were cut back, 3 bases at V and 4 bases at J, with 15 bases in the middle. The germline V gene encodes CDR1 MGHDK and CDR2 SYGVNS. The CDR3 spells CASSDVEWGRETQYF. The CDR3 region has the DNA TGTGCCAGCAGTGACGTAGAATGGGGGCGAGAGACCCAGTACTTC.

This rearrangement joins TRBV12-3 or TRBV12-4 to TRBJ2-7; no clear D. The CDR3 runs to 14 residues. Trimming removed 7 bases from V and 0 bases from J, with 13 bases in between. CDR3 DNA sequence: TGTGCCAGCAAGATTATAGACGGCTCCTACGAGCAGTACTTC. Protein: CASKIIDGSYEQYF.

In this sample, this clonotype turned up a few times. Written as DNA, the CDR3 is TGTGCCAGCAGTTACTCGCGGGGGCGGGATAGTGAGCAGTTCTTC. This gives the protein CASSYSRGRDSEQFF. The chain joins TRBV11-1 to TRBJ2-1; a weak D match, TRBD2 (7 bases). CDR3 length: 15 amino acids. Germline V lookup: CDR1 SGHAT, CDR2 FQDESV (reference sequence). Trimming took off 6 bases at V and 9 bases at J, with 21 bases between the two ends. The full variable domain, completed using reference TRBV11-1 and TRBJ2-1, is EAEVAQSPRYKITEKSQAVAFWCDPISGHATLYWYRQILGQGPELLVQFQDESVVDDSQLPKDRFSAERLKGVDSTLKIQPAELGDSAMYLCASSYSRGRDSEQFFGPGTRLTVL.

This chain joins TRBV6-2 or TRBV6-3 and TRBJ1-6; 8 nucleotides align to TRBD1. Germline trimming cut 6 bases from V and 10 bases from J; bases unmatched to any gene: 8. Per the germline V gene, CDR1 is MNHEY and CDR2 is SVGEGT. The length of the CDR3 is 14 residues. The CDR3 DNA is TGTGCCAGCAGAAACGGACAGGGCAACTCACCCCTCCACTTT. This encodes CASRNGQGNSPLHF.